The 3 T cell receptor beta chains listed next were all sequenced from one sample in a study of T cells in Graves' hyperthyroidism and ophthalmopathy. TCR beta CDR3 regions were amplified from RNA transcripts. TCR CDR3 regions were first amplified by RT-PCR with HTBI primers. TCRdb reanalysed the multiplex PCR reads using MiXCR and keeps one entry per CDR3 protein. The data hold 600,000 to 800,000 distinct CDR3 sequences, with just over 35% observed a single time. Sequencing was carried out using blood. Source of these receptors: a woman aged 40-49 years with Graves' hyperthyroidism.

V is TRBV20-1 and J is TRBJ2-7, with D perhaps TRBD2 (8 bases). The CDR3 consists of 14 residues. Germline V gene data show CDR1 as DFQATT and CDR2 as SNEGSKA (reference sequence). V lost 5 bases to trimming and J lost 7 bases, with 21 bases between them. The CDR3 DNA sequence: TGCAGTGCTCCGTCGGGAGGGGGCACTTCAGAGCAGTACTTC. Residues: CSAPSGGGTSEQYF.

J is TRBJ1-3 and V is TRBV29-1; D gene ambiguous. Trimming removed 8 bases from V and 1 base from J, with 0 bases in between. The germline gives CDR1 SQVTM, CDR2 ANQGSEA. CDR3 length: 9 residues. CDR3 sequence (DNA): TGCAGCTCTGGAAACACCATATATTTT. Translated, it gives CSSGNTIYF.

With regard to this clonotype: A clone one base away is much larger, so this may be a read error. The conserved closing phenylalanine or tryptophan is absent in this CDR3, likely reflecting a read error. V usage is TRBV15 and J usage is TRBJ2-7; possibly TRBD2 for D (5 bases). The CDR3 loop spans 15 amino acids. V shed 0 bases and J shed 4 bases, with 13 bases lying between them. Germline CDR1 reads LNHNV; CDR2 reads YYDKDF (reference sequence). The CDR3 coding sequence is TGTGCCACCAGCAGAGATGGCCGGGGTGAATACGAGCAGTACCTC. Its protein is CATSRDGRGEYEQYL.